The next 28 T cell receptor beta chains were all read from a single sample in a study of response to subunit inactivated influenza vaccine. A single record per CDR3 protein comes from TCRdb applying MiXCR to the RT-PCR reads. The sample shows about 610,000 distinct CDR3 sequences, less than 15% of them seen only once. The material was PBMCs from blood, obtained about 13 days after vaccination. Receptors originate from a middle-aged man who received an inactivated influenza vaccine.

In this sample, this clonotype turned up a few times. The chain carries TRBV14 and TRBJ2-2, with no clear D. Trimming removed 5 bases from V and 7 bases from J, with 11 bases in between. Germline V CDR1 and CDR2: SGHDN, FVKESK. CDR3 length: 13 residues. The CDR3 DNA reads TGTGCCAGCAGCAACAACCCACGCGGGGAGCTGTTTTTT. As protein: CASSNNPRGELFF.

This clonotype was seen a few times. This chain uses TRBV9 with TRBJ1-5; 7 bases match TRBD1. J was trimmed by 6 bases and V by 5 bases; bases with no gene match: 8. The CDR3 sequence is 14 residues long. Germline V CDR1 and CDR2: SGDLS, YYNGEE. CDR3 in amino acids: CASSRETGFQPQHF. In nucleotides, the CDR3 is TGTGCCAGCAGTAGGGAGACAGGGTTTCAGCCCCAGCATTTT. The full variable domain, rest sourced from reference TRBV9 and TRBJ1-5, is DSGVTQTPKHLITATGQRVTLRCSPRSGDLSVYWYQQSLDQGLQFLIQYYNGEERAKGNILERFSAQQFPDLHSELNLSSLELGDSALYFCASSRETGFQPQHFGDGTRLSIL.

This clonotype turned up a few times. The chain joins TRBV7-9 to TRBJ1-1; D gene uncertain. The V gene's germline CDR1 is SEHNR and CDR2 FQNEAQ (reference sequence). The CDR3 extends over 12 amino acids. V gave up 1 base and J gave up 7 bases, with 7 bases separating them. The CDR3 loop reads CASSLGRIEAFF. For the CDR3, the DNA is TGTGCCAGCAGCTTAGGACGGATTGAAGCTTTCTTT.

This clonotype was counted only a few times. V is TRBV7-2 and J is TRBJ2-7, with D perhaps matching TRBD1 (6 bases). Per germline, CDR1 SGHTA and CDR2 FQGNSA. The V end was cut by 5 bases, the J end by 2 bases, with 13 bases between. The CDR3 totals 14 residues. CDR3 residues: CASSTRQATYEQYF. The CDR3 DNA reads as TGTGCCAGCAGCACCCGACAGGCCACCTACGAGCAGTACTTC.

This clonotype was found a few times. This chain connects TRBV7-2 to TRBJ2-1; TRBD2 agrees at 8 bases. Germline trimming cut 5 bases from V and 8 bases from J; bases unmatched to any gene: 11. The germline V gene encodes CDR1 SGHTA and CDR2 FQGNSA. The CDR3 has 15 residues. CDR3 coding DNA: TGTGCCAGCAGCCCACGGCGGGGGGTGGGCGATGAGCAGTTCTTC. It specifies CASSPRRGVGDEQFF.

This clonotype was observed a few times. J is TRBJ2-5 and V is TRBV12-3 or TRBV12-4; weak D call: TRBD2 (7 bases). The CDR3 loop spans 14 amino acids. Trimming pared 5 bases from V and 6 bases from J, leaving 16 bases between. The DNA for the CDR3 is TGTGCCAGCAGTCCGGGGGCCGGGACTAAGACCCAGTACTTC. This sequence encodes CASSPGAGTKTQYF.

In DNA form, the CDR3 reads TGTGCCAGCAGCTTACCGGGACTAGCGGTTGGAAACACCATATATTTT. This sequence encodes CASSLPGLAVGNTIYF. The chain employs TRBV7-9 and TRBJ1-3; TRBD1 is a possible D gene (5 bases). The CDR3 is 16 residues long. Deletions cut 2 bases from V and 3 bases from J, with 14 bases between. CDR1 SEHNR and CDR2 FQNEAQ come from the germline V gene (reference sequence).

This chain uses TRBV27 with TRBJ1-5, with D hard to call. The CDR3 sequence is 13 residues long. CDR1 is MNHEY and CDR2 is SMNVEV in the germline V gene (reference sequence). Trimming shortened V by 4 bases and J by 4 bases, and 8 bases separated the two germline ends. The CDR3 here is CASSSAYNQPQHF. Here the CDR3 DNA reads TGTGCCAGCAGTTCCGCCTATAATCAGCCCCAGCATTTT.

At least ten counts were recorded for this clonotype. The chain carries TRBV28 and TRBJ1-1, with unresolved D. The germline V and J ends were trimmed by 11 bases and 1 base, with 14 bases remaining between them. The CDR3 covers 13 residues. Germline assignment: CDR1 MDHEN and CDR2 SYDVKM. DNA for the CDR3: TGTGCCCGATCCAGAACGCAGAACACTGAAGCTTTCTTT. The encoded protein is CARSRTQNTEAFF.

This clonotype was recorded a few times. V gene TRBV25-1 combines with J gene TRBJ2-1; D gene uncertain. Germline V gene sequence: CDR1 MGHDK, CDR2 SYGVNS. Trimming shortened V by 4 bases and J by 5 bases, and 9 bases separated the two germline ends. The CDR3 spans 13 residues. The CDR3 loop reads CASSGRHHNEQFF. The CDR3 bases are TGTGCCAGCAGTGGCCGACACCACAATGAGCAGTTCTTC. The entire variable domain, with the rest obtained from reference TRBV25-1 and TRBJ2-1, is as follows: EADIYQTPRYLVIGTGKKITLECSQTMGHDKMYWYQQDPGMELHLIHYSYGVNSTEKGDLSSESTVSRIRTEHFPLTLESARPSHTSQYLCASSGRHHNEQFFGPGTRLTVL.

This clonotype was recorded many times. The DNA of the CDR3 is TGCAGCGCAGCGCAAGAGACCCAGTACTTC. Translation: CSAAQETQYF. This rearrangement joins TRBV20-1 to TRBJ2-5; D not resolved. The CDR3 loop spans 10 amino acids. Germline V CDR1 and CDR2: DFQATT, SNEGSKA (reference sequence).

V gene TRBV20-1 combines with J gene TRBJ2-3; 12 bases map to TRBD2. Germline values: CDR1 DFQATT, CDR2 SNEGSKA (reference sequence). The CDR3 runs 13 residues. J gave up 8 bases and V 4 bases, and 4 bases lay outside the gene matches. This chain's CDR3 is CSATSGGAPTQYF. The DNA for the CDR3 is TGCAGTGCTACTAGCGGGGGGGCCCCTACGCAGTATTTT.

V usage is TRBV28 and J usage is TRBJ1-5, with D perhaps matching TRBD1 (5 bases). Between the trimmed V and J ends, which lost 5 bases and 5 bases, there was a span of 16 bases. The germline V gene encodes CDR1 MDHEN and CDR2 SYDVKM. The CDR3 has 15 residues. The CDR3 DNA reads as TGTGCCAGCAGTCGCGCAGGGAATCGGGATCAGCCCCAGCATTTT. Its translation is CASSRAGNRDQPQHF.

The CDR3 protein is CASSYNRVTEAFF. In DNA, the CDR3 is TGTGCCAGCAGTTATAACAGGGTCACTGAAGCTTTCTTT. This chain uses TRBV3-1 with TRBJ1-1; possible D gene TRBD1, 6 bases. Germline V gene sequence: CDR1 LGHDT, CDR2 YNNKEL (reference sequence). Trimming removed 6 bases from V and 4 bases from J, with 12 bases in between. The length of the CDR3 is 13 residues. Full variable domain (rest looked up from reference TRBV3-1 and TRBJ1-1): DTAVSQTPKYLVTQMGNDKSIKCEQNLGHDTMYWYKQDSKKFLKIMFSYNNKELIINETVPNRFSPKSPDKAHLNLHINSLELGDSAVYFCASSYNRVTEAFFGQGTRLTVV.

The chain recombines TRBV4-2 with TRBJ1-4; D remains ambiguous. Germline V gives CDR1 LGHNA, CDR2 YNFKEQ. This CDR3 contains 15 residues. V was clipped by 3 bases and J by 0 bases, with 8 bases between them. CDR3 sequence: CASSQVSATNEKLFF. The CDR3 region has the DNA TGTGCCAGCAGCCAGGTATCTGCAACTAATGAAAAACTGTTTTTT.

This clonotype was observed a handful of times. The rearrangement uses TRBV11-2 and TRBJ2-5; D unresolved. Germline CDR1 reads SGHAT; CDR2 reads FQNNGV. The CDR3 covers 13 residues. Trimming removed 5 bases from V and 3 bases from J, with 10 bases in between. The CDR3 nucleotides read TGTGCCAGCAGCGGGGTCTTAGAAGAGACCCAGTACTTC. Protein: CASSGVLEETQYF.

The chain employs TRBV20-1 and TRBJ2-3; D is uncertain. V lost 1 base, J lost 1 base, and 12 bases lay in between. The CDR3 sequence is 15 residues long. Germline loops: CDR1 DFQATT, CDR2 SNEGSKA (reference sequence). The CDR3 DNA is TGCAGTGCTAGAGCTCCGGCAGGTCGCACAGATACGCAGTATTTT. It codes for CSARAPAGRTDTQYF.

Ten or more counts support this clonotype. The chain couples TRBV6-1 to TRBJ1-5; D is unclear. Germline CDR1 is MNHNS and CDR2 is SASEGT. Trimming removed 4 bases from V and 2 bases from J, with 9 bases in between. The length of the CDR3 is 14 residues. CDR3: CASSGPEGNQPQHF. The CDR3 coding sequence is TGTGCCAGCAGTGGACCTGAGGGCAATCAGCCCCAGCATTTT.

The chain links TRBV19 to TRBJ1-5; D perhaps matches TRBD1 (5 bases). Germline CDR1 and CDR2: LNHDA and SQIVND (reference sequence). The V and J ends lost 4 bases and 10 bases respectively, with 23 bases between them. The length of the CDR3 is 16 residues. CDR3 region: CASSKTSGTLFRPQHF. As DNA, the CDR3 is TGTGCCAGTAGTAAAACTTCGGGGACTCTCTTTCGCCCCCAGCATTTT.

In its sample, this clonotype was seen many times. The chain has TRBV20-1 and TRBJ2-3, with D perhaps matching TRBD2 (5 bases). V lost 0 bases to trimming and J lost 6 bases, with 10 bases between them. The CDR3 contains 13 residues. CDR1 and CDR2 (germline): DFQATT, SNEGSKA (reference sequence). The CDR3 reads CSAREPLEDTQYF. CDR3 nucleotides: TGCAGTGCTAGAGAACCACTAGAGGATACGCAGTATTTT.

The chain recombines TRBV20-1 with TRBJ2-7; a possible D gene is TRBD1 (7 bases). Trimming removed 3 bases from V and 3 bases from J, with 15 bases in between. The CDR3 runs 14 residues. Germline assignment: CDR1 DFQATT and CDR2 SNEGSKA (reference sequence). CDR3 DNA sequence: TGCAGTGCTAGTCTCAGGGGGGATCACTACGAGCAGTACTTC. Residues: CSASLRGDHYEQYF.

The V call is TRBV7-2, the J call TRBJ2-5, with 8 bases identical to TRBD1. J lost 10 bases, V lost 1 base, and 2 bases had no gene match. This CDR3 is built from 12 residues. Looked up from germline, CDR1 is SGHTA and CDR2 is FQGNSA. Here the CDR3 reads CASSLGGQGQYF. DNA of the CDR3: TGTGCCAGCAGCTTAGGCGGACAGGGCCAGTACTTC. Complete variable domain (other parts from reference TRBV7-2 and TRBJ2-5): GAGVSQSPSNKVTEKGKDVELRCDPISGHTALYWYRQSLGQGLEFLIYFQGNSAPDKSGLPSDRFSAERTGGSVSTLTIQRTQQEDSAVYLCASSLGGQGQYFGPGTRLLVL.

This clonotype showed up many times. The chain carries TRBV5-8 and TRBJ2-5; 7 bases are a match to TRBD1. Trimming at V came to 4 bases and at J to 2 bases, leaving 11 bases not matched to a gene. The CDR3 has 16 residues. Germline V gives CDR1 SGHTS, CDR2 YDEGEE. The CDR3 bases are TGTGCCAGCAGCAAAGATCTCGGGACAGTACAAGAGACCCAGTACTTC. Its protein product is CASSKDLGTVQETQYF.

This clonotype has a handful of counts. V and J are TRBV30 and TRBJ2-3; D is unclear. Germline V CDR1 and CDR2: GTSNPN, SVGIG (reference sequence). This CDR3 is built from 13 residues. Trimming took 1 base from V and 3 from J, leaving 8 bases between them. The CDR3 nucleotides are TGTGCCTGGAGTGCGAAGGGTACAGATACGCAGTATTTT. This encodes CAWSAKGTDTQYF.

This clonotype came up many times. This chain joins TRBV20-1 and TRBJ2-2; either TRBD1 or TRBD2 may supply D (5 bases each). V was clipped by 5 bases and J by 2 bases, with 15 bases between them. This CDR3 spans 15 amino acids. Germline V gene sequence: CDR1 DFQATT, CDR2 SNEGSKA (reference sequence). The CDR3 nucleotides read TGCAGTGCTGGAGGACACGGGCCCAACACCGGGGAGCTGTTTTTT. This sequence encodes CSAGGHGPNTGELFF.

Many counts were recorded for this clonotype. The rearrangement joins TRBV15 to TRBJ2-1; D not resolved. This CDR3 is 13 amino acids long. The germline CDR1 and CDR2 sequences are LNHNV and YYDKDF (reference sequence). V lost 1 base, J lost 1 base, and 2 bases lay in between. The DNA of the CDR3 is TGTGCCACCAGCAGAGGGTCCTACAATGAGCAGTTCTTC. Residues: CATSRGSYNEQFF.

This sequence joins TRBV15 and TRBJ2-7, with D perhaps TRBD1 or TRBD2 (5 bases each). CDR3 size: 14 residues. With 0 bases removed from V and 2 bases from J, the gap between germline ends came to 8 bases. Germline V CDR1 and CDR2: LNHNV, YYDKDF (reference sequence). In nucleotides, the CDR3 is TGTGCCACCAGCAGAGATCGAGGGGCCTACGAGCAGTACTTC. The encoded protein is CATSRDRGAYEQYF.

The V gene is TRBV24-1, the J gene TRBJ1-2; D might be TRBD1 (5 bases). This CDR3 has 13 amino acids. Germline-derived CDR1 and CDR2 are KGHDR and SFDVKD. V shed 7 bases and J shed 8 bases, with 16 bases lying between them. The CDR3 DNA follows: TGTGCCACCAGGCCGGGGCCGACGGTCGGCTACACCTTC. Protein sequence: CATRPGPTVGYTF.